Following are 24 T cell receptor beta chains from one sample sequenced in a study of early T cells in non-severe SARS-CoV-2 infection. TCRdb re-called the 5' RACE reads through MiXCR, storing one row per CDR3 protein. The table records some 81,000 distinct CDR3 sequences, roughly 16% of them present only once. The specimen was whole blood. These receptor sequences come from an adult who was a healthcare worker with PCR-confirmed SARS-CoV-2 infection or an uninfected control (not recorded which).

This rearrangement joins TRBV12-3 or TRBV12-4 to TRBJ1-5, with unresolved D. CDR3 length: 13 residues. Trimming removed 1 base from V and 6 bases from J, with 7 bases in between. CDR3 nucleotide sequence: TGTGCCAGCAGTTTAGGCGGGCTTCAGCCCCAGCATTTT. This codes for CASSLGGLQPQHF.

The V and J genes are TRBV30 and TRBJ2-7; 9 bases map to TRBD2. Germline trimming cut 3 bases from V and 5 bases from J; bases unmatched to any gene: 11. The CDR3 has 15 amino acids. The germline gives CDR1 GTSNPN, CDR2 SVGIG (reference sequence). The CDR3, as DNA: TGTGCCTGGAGAGACTTTAGCGGGAGTCGGAACGAGCAGTACTTC. The encoded protein is CAWRDFSGSRNEQYF.

The V call is TRBV28, the J call TRBJ1-2; 7 bases are a match to TRBD1. The length of the CDR3 is 15 residues. J lost 2 bases, V lost 4 bases, and 7 bases had no gene match. Germline CDR1 is MDHEN and CDR2 is SYDVKM. The CDR3, as DNA: TGTGCCAGCAGTTCCCCGGGACAGCGGAACTATGGCTACACCTTC. Protein: CASSSPGQRNYGYTF.

The chain is built from TRBV7-3 and TRBJ2-2, with D unresolved. The CDR3 is 16 residues long. Germline assignment: CDR1 SGHTA and CDR2 FQGTGA. The V end lost 5 bases, the J end lost 4 bases, and 17 bases lay between the germline ends. CDR3 region: CASSPKGRTLTGELFF. The CDR3 DNA follows: TGTGCCAGCAGCCCGAAAGGACGCACCCTCACCGGGGAGCTGTTTTTT.

The sample holds a few counts of this clonotype. The chain employs TRBV6-2 or TRBV6-3 and TRBJ2-2; D may match TRBD1 or TRBD2 (6 bases each). This CDR3 has 17 amino acids. V lost 4 bases and J lost 2, with 17 bases in between. Looked up from germline, CDR1 is MNHEY and CDR2 is SVGEGT. CDR3 loop: CASSFPYGGLNTGELFF. In nucleotides, the CDR3 is TGTGCCAGCAGTTTCCCCTATGGGGGGCTTAACACCGGGGAGCTGTTTTTT.

Comment on this clonotype: This may be a read error: a much more frequent sequence differs by one nucleotide. The chain employs TRBV5-1 and TRBJ2-2; no reliable D call. Germline CDR1 SGHRS, CDR2 YFSETQ. With 5 bases removed from V and 3 bases from J, the gap between germline ends came to 14 bases. The CDR3 is made up of 15 amino acids. The CDR3 sequence: CASRVVPTDTGELFF. The CDR3 region has the DNA TGCGCCAGCAGAGTTGTCCCAACGGACACCGGGGAGCTGTTTTTT.

The table lists this clonotype with a few counts. V is TRBV11-2 and J is TRBJ2-2; perhaps TRBD1 as D (5 bases). Germline V gene data show CDR1 as SGHAT and CDR2 as FQNNGV. V shed 1 base and J shed 4 bases, with 7 bases lying between them. This CDR3 has 14 residues. The CDR3, as DNA: TGTGCCAGCAGCTTAGGGGGCATCACCGGGGAGCTGTTTTTT. Protein sequence: CASSLGGITGELFF.

This clonotype was seen many times. The V and J genes are TRBV6-5 and TRBJ1-5; D perhaps matches TRBD1 (5 bases). V was clipped by 5 bases and J by 7 bases, with 12 bases between them. From germline, CDR1 is MNHEY and CDR2 SVGAGI. The CDR3 extends over 13 amino acids. As DNA, the CDR3 is TGTGCCAGCAGTCGGGGGTTCGGGCAGCCCCAGCATTTT. Protein sequence: CASSRGFGQPQHF.

This clonotype was seen a handful of times. An end of the junction does not agree with germline; a read error may underlie this. DNA for the CDR3: TGTGCTAGCAGCTTCCGACTAGTCTCCTACAATGAGCAGTTCTTC. Its protein product is CASSFRLVSYNEQFF. This chain uses TRBV7-7 with TRBJ2-1, with D possibly TRBD2 on 6 matching bases. This CDR3 spans 15 amino acids. In germline, CDR1 is SSHAT, CDR2 FNYEAQ (reference sequence).

There are a few counts of this clonotype. The chain is built from TRBV7-9 and TRBJ2-3; 14 bases fit TRBD2. V gave up 6 bases and J gave up 3 bases; unmatched junction bases: 5. The CDR3 covers 16 residues. Germline V gives CDR1 SEHNR, CDR2 FQNEAQ (reference sequence). The CDR3: CASSKRLAGGTDTQYF. CDR3 in DNA: TGTGCCAGCAGTAAAAGACTAGCGGGAGGGACAGATACGCAGTATTTT.

The J gene is TRBJ2-2, the V gene TRBV10-1; D ambiguous. Trimming took off 6 bases at V and 1 base at J, with 3 bases between the two ends. Germline V gene lookup returns CDR1 WNHNN and CDR2 SYGVQD (reference sequence). CDR3 length: 12 residues. The CDR3 loop reads CASRQNTGELFF. The CDR3, as DNA: TGCGCCAGCAGACAGAACACCGGGGAGCTGTTTTTT.

This clonotype was picked up many times. The V gene is TRBV3-1, the J gene TRBJ2-1; 9 bases line up with TRBD1. The length of the CDR3 is 13 residues. The germline CDR1 and CDR2 sequences are LGHDT and YNNKEL (reference sequence). V lost 3 bases and J lost 13; bases outside the gene matches: 7. The CDR3 region has the DNA TGTGCCAGCAGCCAGGAACAGGGGGCCCTCCAGTTCTTC. Encoded protein: CASSQEQGALQFF.

There are many counts of this clonotype. The rearrangement joins TRBV3-1 to TRBJ2-7, with 8 positions matching TRBD1. Trimming removed 4 bases from V and 2 bases from J; junction bases left unmatched: 4. CDR1 and CDR2 (germline): LGHDT, YNNKEL (reference sequence). The CDR3 has 14 amino acids. The chain's CDR3 is CASSPWDRPYEQYF. The CDR3 region has the DNA TGTGCCAGCAGCCCGTGGGACAGGCCCTACGAGCAGTACTTC.

Only a few counts were recorded for this clonotype. This sequence joins TRBV19 and TRBJ1-2, with D possibly matching TRBD1 (5 bases). The length of the CDR3 is 14 residues. CDR1 and CDR2 (germline): LNHDA, SQIVND (reference sequence). V lost 4 bases, J lost 4 bases, and 13 bases lay in between. The CDR3 reads CASSTPDSFYGYTF. The CDR3, as DNA: TGTGCCAGTAGTACCCCCGACAGTTTCTATGGCTACACCTTC.

Only a few counts were recorded for this clonotype. This chain joins TRBV7-9 and TRBJ2-3; 9 bases are a match to TRBD1. In germline, CDR1 is SEHNR, CDR2 FQNEAQ (reference sequence). The CDR3 runs 16 residues. After removal of 4 bases from V and 3 bases from J, the junction contained 8 bases not matched to a gene. This CDR3 is CASSSTGQGITDTQYF. DNA for the CDR3: TGTGCCAGCAGCTCTACCGGACAGGGGATAACAGATACGCAGTATTTT.

This clonotype has a count of ten or more. The chain carries TRBV7-8 and TRBJ2-5; D is possibly TRBD1 (6 bases). Trimming cost V 6 bases and J 7 bases, with 12 bases left between them. Germline V gene sequence: CDR1 SGHVS, CDR2 FQNEAQ. This CDR3 has 12 residues. The CDR3 DNA follows: TGTGCCAGCAGTCCAGGGGTGGGGACCCAGTACTTC. It codes for CASSPGVGTQYF. Based on the CDR3 plus reference TRBV7-8 and TRBJ2-5, the full variable domain is GAGVSQSPRYKVAKRGQDVALRCDPISGHVSLFWYQQALGQGPEFLTYFQNEAQLDKSGLPSDRFFAERPEGSVSTLKIQRTQQEDSAVYLCASSPGVGTQYFGPGTRLLVL.

The CDR3 DNA follows: TGTGCCAGCAGCCCGTTTGCAACTAATGAAAAACTGTTTTTT. It codes for CASSPFATNEKLFF. The chain has TRBV12-3 or TRBV12-4 and TRBJ1-4; D gene unclear. V was shortened by 6 bases and J by 0 bases, with 8 bases between the two germline ends. This CDR3 region has 14 residues.

The chain links TRBV6-5 to TRBJ1-1; the D gene is possibly TRBD1 (5 bases). V lost 3 bases, J lost 5 bases, and 10 bases lay in between. The V gene's germline CDR1 is MNHEY and CDR2 SVGAGI. The CDR3 runs 13 residues. The CDR3 loop is CASSYQGLTEAFF. Written as DNA, the CDR3 is TGTGCCAGCAGTTATCAGGGATTGACTGAAGCTTTCTTT.

The chain is built from TRBV11-2 and TRBJ2-7, with D perhaps TRBD2 (5 bases). Trimming took 5 bases from V and 6 from J, leaving 17 bases between them. Germline CDR1 and CDR2: SGHAT and FQNNGV. The CDR3 runs to 14 residues. As DNA, the CDR3 is TGTGCCAGCAGCCCGCCCGGGATCCCCCGCGAGCAGTACTTC. Its protein product is CASSPPGIPREQYF.

In this sample, this clonotype is medium-sized. The chain recombines TRBV5-5 with TRBJ2-7, with 8 bases matching TRBD1. Germline V gene data show CDR1 as SGHKS and CDR2 as YYEKEE (reference sequence). The CDR3 extends over 13 amino acids. V was clipped by 0 bases and J by 6 bases; unmatched bases: 2. The CDR3 DNA sequence: TGTGCCAGCAGCTTGGGGACAGGGCCCGAGCAGTACTTC. Translated: CASSLGTGPEQYF.

This clonotype was counted at least ten times. The rearrangement uses TRBV12-3 or TRBV12-4 and TRBJ2-1, with 7 nucleotides matching TRBD1. CDR3 length: 15 amino acids. Losses at the gene ends were 7 bases for V and 4 bases for J; bases not matched to a gene: 10. DNA of the CDR3: TGTGCCAGCACCCATGGGACAGACAATTACAATGAGCAGTTCTTC. Its protein is CASTHGTDNYNEQFF.

The chain uses TRBV21-1 and TRBJ2-2; TRBD2 reflects the table's D call only, with no check against the DNA. TRBV21-1 is termed a pseudogene. CDR3 length: 15 amino acids. The CDR3 spells CASKLGPTNTGELFF. The CDR3 DNA reads as TGTGCCAGCAAGCTCGGGCCAACGAACACCGGGGAGCTGTTTTTT.

The chain carries TRBV11-1 and TRBJ1-1, with 7 bases matching TRBD1. Germline CDR1 and CDR2: SGHAT and FQDESV (reference sequence). The CDR3 spans 15 residues. V lost 5 bases, J lost 0 bases, and 6 bases stayed unmatched. Written as DNA, the CDR3 is TGTGCCAGCAGCCCCGACAGGGCTATGAACACTGAAGCTTTCTTT. Translating gives CASSPDRAMNTEAFF.

This clonotype was detected only a few times. V is TRBV11-2 and J is TRBJ1-5, with D possibly TRBD1 on 5 matching bases. Germline CDR1 reads SGHAT; CDR2 reads FQNNGV. There are 15 residues in the CDR3. Trimming pared 5 bases from V and 7 bases from J, leaving 18 bases between. As DNA, the CDR3 is TGTGCCAGCAGCCGATCCGGGGGGAGCGGGCAGCCCCAGCATTTT. Its translation: CASSRSGGSGQPQHF.